The 24 T cell receptor beta chains in this list originate from one sample, sequenced in a study of T cell repertoires in cytomegalovirus infection (dated by TCRdb to about 2019). TCRdb records Illumina HiSeq 1500 as the sequencer. TCRdb reworked the public reads: Q25 trimming with fastp, MiXCR clone assembly, productive beta chains retained. Merged by CDR3 protein, the rows form single entries marked with the most common genes and DNA. Within this sample are some 180,000 distinct CDR3 sequences, with about a sixth of them counted one time only. In total, the top ten clones hold under 30% of the sample. Sequencing was performed on CD8+ T cells from PBMCs. Receptor source: a human donor in good health (CMV status not recorded). Some clones in this sample may be carry-over from other donors' samples.

V gene TRBV19 combines with J gene TRBJ1-1; 9 bases are shared with TRBD1. Germline V CDR1 and CDR2: LNHDA, SQIVND (reference sequence). This CDR3 has 14 residues. V trimming: 7 bases; J trimming: 5 bases; junction bases outside the gene matches: 8. As DNA, the CDR3 is TGTGCCAGTACCCTACAGGGGGCAAGGACTGAAGCTTTCTTT. This gives the protein CASTLQGARTEAFF.

J is TRBJ2-3 and V is TRBV5-4, with TRBD2 as a possible D gene (6 bases). The V end lost 2 bases, the J end lost 2 bases, and 21 bases lay between the germline ends. The CDR3 covers 18 residues. Per germline, CDR1 SGHNT and CDR2 YYREEE (reference sequence). CDR3 in amino acids: CASSFPEDYRYLTDTQYF. CDR3 DNA: TGTGCCAGCAGCTTTCCAGAGGACTACCGATATCTCACAGATACGCAGTATTTT.

CDR3: CATTGVSLYGYTF. CDR3 DNA sequence: TGTGCCACGACAGGGGTCTCTCTCTATGGCTACACCTTC. The chain recombines TRBV7-9 with TRBJ1-2; 8 bases map to TRBD1. The CDR3 has 13 amino acids. With V trimmed by 10 bases and J by 4 bases, 8 bases remained unmatched. The germline V gene has CDR1 SEHNR and CDR2 FQNEAQ (reference sequence).

A single count supports this clonotype. This CDR3 reads CASSFGGLSTEAFF. DNA for the CDR3: TGTGCCAGCAGCTTCGGGGGGTTGAGCACTGAAGCTTTCTTT. The chain couples TRBV7-9 to TRBJ1-1; D may be TRBD1 (5 bases). The ends were cut back, 3 bases at V and 4 bases at J, with 12 bases in the middle. This CDR3 is 14 amino acids long. The germline V gene has CDR1 SEHNR and CDR2 FQNEAQ (reference sequence).

This clonotype was recorded once. CDR3 residues: CANPGQTTDTQYF. The CDR3 DNA is TGTGCCAACCCGGGACAGACAACAGATACGCAGTATTTT. The chain is built from TRBV6-5 and TRBJ2-3, with 7 bases fitting TRBD1. CDR1 and CDR2 (germline): MNHEY, SVGAGI. This CDR3 is 13 amino acids long. V shed 10 bases, J shed 3 bases, and the junction held 7 bases outside the gene matches.

This clonotype was seen more than once but under ten times. The V call is TRBV20-1, the J call TRBJ2-7, with D possibly matching TRBD1 (7 bases). Trimming took off 3 bases at V and 1 base at J, with 13 bases between the two ends. The CDR3 is 14 amino acids. Germline V gives CDR1 DFQATT, CDR2 SNEGSKA (reference sequence). The CDR3 region is CSARGGQVSYEQYF. In nucleotides, the CDR3 is TGCAGTGCTAGGGGAGGACAGGTGTCCTACGAGCAGTACTTC.

This clonotype has a handful of counts. The V call is TRBV7-6, the J call TRBJ1-6, with unresolved D. This CDR3 comprises 10 residues. The ends were cut back, 6 bases at V and 10 bases at J, with 4 bases in the middle. From germline, CDR1 is SGHVS and CDR2 FNYEAQ. Here the CDR3 reads CASRRSPLHF. The CDR3 nucleotides read TGTGCCAGCAGAAGATCACCCCTCCACTTT.

This clonotype has a handful of counts. This rearrangement joins TRBV9 to TRBJ1-1, with D maybe TRBD1 (5 bases). This CDR3 is built from 13 residues. Trimming pared 0 bases from V and 4 bases from J, leaving 7 bases between. Germline CDR1 is SGDLS and CDR2 is YYNGEE. The CDR3 DNA reads as TGTGCCAGCAGCGTAGGGGGGTTCACTGAAGCTTTCTTT. Its translation is CASSVGGFTEAFF. Together with reference TRBV9 and TRBJ1-1, the CDR3 gives the full variable domain: DSGVTQTPKHLITATGQRVTLRCSPRSGDLSVYWYQQSLDQGLQFLIQYYNGEERAKGNILERFSAQQFPDLHSELNLSSLELGDSALYFCASSVGGFTEAFFGQGTRLTVV.

This clonotype was recorded a few times. V usage is TRBV20-1 and J usage is TRBJ2-1; 9 bases agree with TRBD2. Trimming took 6 bases from V and 8 from J; bases not matched to a gene: 17. The CDR3 consists of 16 residues. From germline, CDR1 is DFQATT and CDR2 SNEGSKA (reference sequence). CDR3 region: CSAAVPGLAGLHEQFF. CDR3 nucleotide sequence: TGCAGTGCCGCGGTCCCGGGACTAGCAGGTTTGCATGAGCAGTTCTTC.

This clonotype was counted between two and nine times. The rearrangement uses TRBV13 and TRBJ2-1, with 11 bases matching TRBD2. With V trimmed by 5 bases and J by 6 bases, 6 bases remained unmatched. The CDR3 loop spans 15 amino acids. CDR1 is PRHDT and CDR2 is FYEKMQ in the germline V gene (reference sequence). In DNA, the CDR3 is TGTGCCAGCAGCCTCACTAGCGGGGGTTCCAATGAGCAGTTCTTC. Protein product: CASSLTSGGSNEQFF.

The gene calls are TRBV7-6 and TRBJ1-2; D call uncertain. The CDR3 is 13 residues long. Per germline, CDR1 SGHVS and CDR2 FNYEAQ. V was pared by 4 bases and J by 6 bases, with 12 bases between. The CDR3 bases are TGTGCCAGCAGCTCAAGGGAGGGCGATGGCTACACCTTC. Its translation: CASSSREGDGYTF.

This clonotype was seen only a few times. The chain uses TRBV5-6 and TRBJ1-1; TRBD1 might be the D (6 bases). Germline loops: CDR1 SGHDT, CDR2 YYEEEE. With 4 bases removed from V and 11 bases from J, the gap between germline ends came to 18 bases. The length of the CDR3 is 13 residues. CDR3 bases: TGTGCCAGCAGCCCAGGGGCTGATGGTCGGGCTTTCTTT. Its translation: CASSPGADGRAFF.

This clonotype has a handful of counts. The chain combines TRBV7-8 with TRBJ1-1, with D perhaps matching TRBD1 (5 bases). Germline V gene lookup returns CDR1 SGHVS and CDR2 FQNEAQ. This CDR3 is built from 13 residues. Trimming took 4 bases from V and 2 from J, leaving 8 bases between them. This chain's CDR3 is CASSSRTNTEAFF. Written as DNA, the CDR3 is TGTGCCAGCAGCTCCCGGACAAACACTGAAGCTTTCTTT.

This clonotype was observed a handful of times. V gene TRBV7-9 combines with J gene TRBJ2-7; 13 nucleotides align to TRBD2. The V segment lost 4 bases and the J segment 4 bases; nucleotides outside the gene matches: 4. Per germline, CDR1 SEHNR and CDR2 FQNEAQ (reference sequence). This CDR3 is 15 amino acids long. This CDR3 is CASSSTSGGVYEQYF. The CDR3 bases are TGTGCCAGCAGCTCAACTAGCGGGGGGGTGTACGAGCAGTACTTC.

This clonotype was seen only a few times. This chain uses TRBV6-2 or TRBV6-3 with TRBJ2-3, with D perhaps assigned TRBD1 or TRBD2 (5 bases each). This CDR3 is built from 15 residues. Germline CDR1 and CDR2: MNHEY and SVGEGT. V lost 5 bases to trimming and J lost 0 bases, with 12 bases between them. As DNA, the CDR3 is TGTGCCAGCAGTCGACGGGGCAGTAGCACAGATACGCAGTATTTT. It translates to CASSRRGSSTDTQYF.

The chain couples TRBV20-1 to TRBJ1-1, with TRBD1 as a possible D gene (5 bases). The CDR3 length is 15 residues. Between the trimmed V and J ends, which lost 0 bases and 5 bases, there was a span of 16 bases. The germline CDR1 and CDR2 sequences are DFQATT and SNEGSKA (reference sequence). In DNA, the CDR3 is TGCAGTGCTAGAGATCAAACGGGGGTGTGGACTGAAGCTTTCTTT. Amino acid sequence: CSARDQTGVWTEAFF.

CDR3 DNA sequence: TGTGCCAGCAGTTATGAGGGGGTCACTGAAGCTTTCTTT. Its translation: CASSYEGVTEAFF. The genes are TRBV6-5 and TRBJ1-1; D is perhaps TRBD1 (6 bases). V was cut by 3 bases and J by 4 bases, with 9 bases left in between. The CDR3 contains 13 residues. Germline CDR1 MNHEY, CDR2 SVGAGI.

The rearrangement joins TRBV25-1 to TRBJ2-1; weak D call: TRBD1 (5 bases). The V gene's germline CDR1 is MGHDK and CDR2 SYGVNS. This CDR3 is 14 amino acids long. Trimming pared 6 bases from V and 5 bases from J, leaving 14 bases between. Here the CDR3 reads CASSRQTSNNEQFF. CDR3 in DNA: TGTGCCAGCAGCAGACAGACTTCAAACAATGAGCAGTTCTTC. Full variable domain (missing parts from reference TRBV25-1 and TRBJ2-1): EADIYQTPRYLVIGTGKKITLECSQTMGHDKMYWYQQDPGMELHLIHYSYGVNSTEKGDLSSESTVSRIRTEHFPLTLESARPSHTSQYLCASSRQTSNNEQFFGPGTRLTVL.

The V gene is TRBV6-2 or TRBV6-3, the J gene TRBJ1-1; 8 nucleotides line up with TRBD1. The CDR3 extends over 14 amino acids. CDR1 is MNHEY and CDR2 is SVGEGT in the germline V gene. V trimming: 5 bases; J trimming: 1 base; junction bases outside the gene matches: 3. The CDR3 loop reads CASSRQGRNTEAFF. CDR3 sequence (DNA): TGTGCCAGCAGTAGACAGGGGAGGAACACTGAAGCTTTCTTT.

The chain carries TRBV7-8 and TRBJ1-1; TRBD1 matches 7 bases. CDR3 size: 14 residues. CDR1 and CDR2 (germline): SGHVS, FQNEAQ. The V segment lost 10 bases and the J segment 4 bases; nucleotides outside the gene matches: 12. The CDR3 here is CAITKGGGSTEAFF. CDR3 bases: TGTGCCATCACCAAAGGGGGCGGGAGCACTGAAGCTTTCTTT.

The genes are TRBV7-9 and TRBJ2-7; possibly TRBD2 for D (5 bases). This CDR3 region has 14 residues. Germline CDR1 is SEHNR and CDR2 is FQNEAQ (reference sequence). Trimming stripped 5 bases from V and 2 bases from J, with 13 bases between. This CDR3 reads CASSLPGTTYEQYF. The CDR3, as DNA: TGTGCCAGCAGCCTACCGGGAACGACCTACGAGCAGTACTTC.

Only a few counts were recorded for this clonotype. The V and J genes are TRBV9 and TRBJ2-1; TRBD2 agrees at 10 bases. Trimming removed 2 bases from V and 8 bases from J; junction bases left unmatched: 7. CDR3 size: 15 residues. Per germline, CDR1 SGDLS and CDR2 YYNGEE. In DNA form, the CDR3 reads TGTGCCAGCAGCGTCCAAGCGGGGGGGCGCGATGAGCAGTTCTTC. It translates to CASSVQAGGRDEQFF.

V usage is TRBV7-2 and J usage is TRBJ2-3; 12 positions agree with TRBD2. The CDR3 has 18 residues. Germline CDR1 SGHTA, CDR2 FQGNSA. V trimming: 4 bases; J trimming: 2 bases; junction bases outside the gene matches: 10. The chain's CDR3 is CASSYRLAGALYTDTQYF. The CDR3, as DNA: TGTGCCAGCAGCTACCGACTAGCGGGGGCCCTATACACAGATACGCAGTATTTT.

The chain recombines TRBV25-1 with TRBJ1-1; no definite D call. This CDR3 is 10 amino acids long. Trimming cost V 3 bases and J 7 bases, with 3 bases left between them. Germline CDR1 MGHDK, CDR2 SYGVNS. CDR3 DNA sequence: TGTGCCAGCAGTGATGGTGAAGCTTTCTTT. It codes for CASSDGEAFF.